The 5 T cell receptor beta chains presented below share a single source sample, sequenced in a study of T cell clusters in autoimmune cytopenias. TRB amplification used 250 ng of peripheral blood genomic DNA. Multiplex touch-down PCR amplified TRB using TRB-A and TRB-B pools in one tube. After re-calling the multiplex PCR reads, TCRdb lists one entry per CDR3 protein, DNA absent. Recorded here are more than 3,000 distinct CDR3 sequences; the top ten clones represent around an eighth. The sample taken for sequencing was peripheral blood. These receptors came from a human donor with an autoimmune cytopenia or autoimmune hepatitis (not recorded which).

By frequency, this clonotype is medium-sized. This rearrangement joins TRBV6-5 to TRBJ2-3; lacking DNA, the TRBD1 call made by TCRdb goes unchecked. Germline V gives CDR1 MNHEY, CDR2 SVGAGI. This CDR3 is built from 11 residues. CDR3 protein: CASKGGDTQYF.

This clonotype is identified as medium-sized from frequency. The chain combines TRBV29-1 with TRBJ1-1; no DNA is available, so the TRBD1 call from TCRdb remains unchecked. Germline V CDR1 and CDR2: SQVTM, ANQGSEA. The CDR3 is 14 amino acids. The CDR3 loop reads CSVEDLGVGTEAFF.

The rearrangement joins TRBV12-3 or TRBV12-4 to TRBJ2-2; without DNA, the TCRdb call of TRBD2 cannot be checked. The CDR3 contains 13 residues. CDR3 residues: CASSSIAGGELFF.

In terms of frequency, this clonotype is medium-sized. V gene TRBV6-5 combines with J gene TRBJ2-5; TCRdb outputs TRBD1, but without DNA this stays unchecked. The germline CDR1 and CDR2 sequences are MNHEY and SVGAGI. CDR3 size: 13 residues. The CDR3 reads CASSYRRGGTQYF.

The CDR3 region is CASSFGREDIQYF. The chain links TRBV27 to TRBJ2-4; the TCRdb call, TRBD2, lacks DNA for checking. Germline lookup yields CDR1 MNHEY and CDR2 SMNVEV (reference sequence). The CDR3 loop spans 13 amino acids.